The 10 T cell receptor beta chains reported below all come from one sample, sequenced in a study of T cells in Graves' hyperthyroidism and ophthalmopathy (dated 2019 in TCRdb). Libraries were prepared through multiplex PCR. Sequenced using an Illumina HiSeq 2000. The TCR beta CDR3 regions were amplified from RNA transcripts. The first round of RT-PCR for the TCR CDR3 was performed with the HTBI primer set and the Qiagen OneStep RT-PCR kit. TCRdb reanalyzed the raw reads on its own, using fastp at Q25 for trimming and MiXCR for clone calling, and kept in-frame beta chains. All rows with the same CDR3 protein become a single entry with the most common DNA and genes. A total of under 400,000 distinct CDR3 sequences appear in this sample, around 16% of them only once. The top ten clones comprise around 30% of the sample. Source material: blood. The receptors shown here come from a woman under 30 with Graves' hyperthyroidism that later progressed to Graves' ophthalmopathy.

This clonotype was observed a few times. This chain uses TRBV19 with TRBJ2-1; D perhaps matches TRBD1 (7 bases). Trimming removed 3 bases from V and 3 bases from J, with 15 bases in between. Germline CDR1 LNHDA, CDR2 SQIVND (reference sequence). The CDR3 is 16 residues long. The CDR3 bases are TGTGCCAGTAGTATGGAGGGGGCGCCGATCTACAATGAGCAGTTCTTC. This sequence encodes CASSMEGAPIYNEQFF.

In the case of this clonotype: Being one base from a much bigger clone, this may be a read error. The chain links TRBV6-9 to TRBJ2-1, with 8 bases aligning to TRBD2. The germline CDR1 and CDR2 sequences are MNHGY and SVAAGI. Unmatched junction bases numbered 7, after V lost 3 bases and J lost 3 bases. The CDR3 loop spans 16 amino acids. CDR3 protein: CASSYERESSYNEQFF. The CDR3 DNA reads TGTGCCAGCAGTTACGAGCGGGAGAGCAGCTACAATGAGCAGTTCTTC.

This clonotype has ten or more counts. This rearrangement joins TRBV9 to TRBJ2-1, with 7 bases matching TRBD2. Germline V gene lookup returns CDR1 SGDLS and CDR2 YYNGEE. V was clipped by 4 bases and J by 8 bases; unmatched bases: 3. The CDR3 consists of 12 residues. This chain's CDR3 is CASSSGGDEQFF. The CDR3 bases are TGTGCCAGCAGCTCTGGGGGGGATGAGCAGTTCTTC.

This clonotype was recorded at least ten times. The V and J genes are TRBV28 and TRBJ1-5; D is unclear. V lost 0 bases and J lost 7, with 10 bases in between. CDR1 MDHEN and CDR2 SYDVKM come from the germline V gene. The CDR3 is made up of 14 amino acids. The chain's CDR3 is CASSLWRGDQPQHF. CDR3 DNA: TGTGCCAGCAGTTTATGGCGGGGAGACCAGCCCCAGCATTTT.

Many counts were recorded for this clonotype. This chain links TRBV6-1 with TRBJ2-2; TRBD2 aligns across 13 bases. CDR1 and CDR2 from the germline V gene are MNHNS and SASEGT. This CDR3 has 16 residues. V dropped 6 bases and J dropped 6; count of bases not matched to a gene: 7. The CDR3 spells CASRRTSGSRAGELFF. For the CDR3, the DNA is TGTGCCAGCAGAAGGACTAGCGGGAGTAGGGCCGGGGAGCTGTTTTTT.

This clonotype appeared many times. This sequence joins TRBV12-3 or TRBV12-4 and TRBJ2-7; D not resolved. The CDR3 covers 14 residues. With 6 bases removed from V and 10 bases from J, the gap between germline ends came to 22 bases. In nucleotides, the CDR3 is TGTGCCAGCAGCTCCATCCCACCCGAAAAGGAACAGTACTTC. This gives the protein CASSSIPPEKEQYF.

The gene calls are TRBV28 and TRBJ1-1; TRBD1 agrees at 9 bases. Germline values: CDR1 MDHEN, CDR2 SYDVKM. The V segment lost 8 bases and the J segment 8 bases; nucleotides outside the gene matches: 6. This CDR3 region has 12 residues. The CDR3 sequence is CASRDRALEAFF. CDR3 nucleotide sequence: TGTGCCAGCCGGGACAGGGCTTTGGAAGCTTTCTTT.

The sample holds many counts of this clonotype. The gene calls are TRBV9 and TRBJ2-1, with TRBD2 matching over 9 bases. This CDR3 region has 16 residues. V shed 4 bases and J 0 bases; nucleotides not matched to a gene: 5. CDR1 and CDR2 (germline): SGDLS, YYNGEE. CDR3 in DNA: TGTGCCAGCAGCTCGGGTAGCGGGAGCTCCTACAATGAGCAGTTCTTC. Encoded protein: CASSSGSGSSYNEQFF.

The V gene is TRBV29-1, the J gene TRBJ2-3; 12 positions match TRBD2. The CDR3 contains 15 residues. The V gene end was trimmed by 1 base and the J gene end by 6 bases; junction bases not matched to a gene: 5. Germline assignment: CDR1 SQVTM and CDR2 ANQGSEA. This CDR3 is CSVEGGTSGLDTQYF. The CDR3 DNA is TGCAGCGTTGAAGGGGGGACTAGCGGGTTGGATACGCAGTATTTT.

The chain's CDR3 is CASSPDDRNYNEQFF. CDR3 DNA sequence: TGTGCCAGCAGCCCAGATGACAGGAACTACAATGAGCAGTTCTTC. V and J are TRBV9 and TRBJ2-1; tentatively, D is TRBD1 (6 bases). Per germline, CDR1 SGDLS and CDR2 YYNGEE. V lost 4 bases to trimming and J lost 3 bases, with 14 bases between them. The CDR3 runs 15 residues.